Shown below are 7 T cell receptor beta chains from a single sample sequenced in a study of cytomegalovirus exposure and HLA in healthy donors. The study ran its PCR with 60 Vbeta and 13 Jbeta primers. Profiling relied on immunoSEQ multiplex PCR, and the TCRdb table lists in-frame clones only, not all of them. There are 150,000 or so clones in the sample; more than 65% occur only once, and approximately 4.6% lies in the top ten. Material: PBMCs. The receptors come from a man aged 18 to 30 in good health and CMV-seropositive.

The J gene is TRBJ1-2, the V gene TRBV5-1, with 7 nucleotides matching TRBD1. CDR1 is SGHRS and CDR2 is YFSETQ in the germline V gene. J gave up 2 bases and V 4 bases, and 8 bases lay outside the gene matches. The length of the CDR3 is 15 residues. This CDR3 is CASSLGQPSNYGYTF. As DNA, the CDR3 is TGCGCCAGCAGCCTGGGACAGCCATCCAACTATGGCTACACCTTC.

In this sample, this clone turned up a few times. V is TRBV27 and J is TRBJ2-3, with 7 bases lining up with TRBD2. The CDR3 is 14 residues long. The ends lost 7 bases at V and 7 bases at J; junction bases unmatched: 11. In germline, CDR1 is MNHEY, CDR2 SMNVEV (reference sequence). The CDR3 DNA is TGTGCCAGCAACTTCCTGGGGGGGGTTTATACGCAGTATTTT. It specifies CASNFLGGVYTQYF.

V usage is TRBV10-2 and J usage is TRBJ1-5; 9 positions agree with TRBD1. J was trimmed by 6 bases and V by 4 bases; bases with no gene match: 7. CDR3 length: 15 amino acids. Germline CDR1 reads WSHSY; CDR2 reads SAAADI. This chain's CDR3 is CASSGAGTGSQPQHF. CDR3 DNA sequence: TGCGCCAGCAGTGGGGCCGGGACAGGGAGTCAGCCCCAGCATTTT.

The genes are TRBV19 and TRBJ1-5; perhaps TRBD1 as D (5 bases). The germline V and J ends were trimmed by 7 bases and 1 base, with 8 bases remaining between them. This CDR3 comprises 13 residues. Looked up from germline, CDR1 is LNHDA and CDR2 is SQIVND (reference sequence). The CDR3 is CASTGYSNQPQHF. In DNA form, the CDR3 reads TGTGCCAGTACAGGGTACAGCAATCAGCCCCAGCATTTT.

This chain connects TRBV28 to TRBJ1-1, with no clear D. V was clipped by 2 bases and J by 1 base, with 8 bases between them. The length of the CDR3 is 14 residues. CDR1 is MDHEN, CDR2 SYDVKM, per germline. The chain's CDR3 is CASSLELTNTEAFF. The CDR3 DNA sequence: TGTGCCAGCAGTTTAGAGTTAACGAACACTGAAGCTTTCTTT.

CDR3 protein: CASSSGQEETQYF. DNA of the CDR3: TGTGCCAGCAGCTCGGGACAAGAAGAGACCCAGTACTTC. The genes are TRBV7-3 and TRBJ2-5; a weak D match, TRBD1 (6 bases). This CDR3 region has 13 residues. Germline CDR1 and CDR2: SGHTA and FQGTGA. Deletions cut 4 bases from V and 3 bases from J, with 9 bases between.

The CDR3 is CASSSPRGETQYF. DNA of the CDR3: TGTGCCAGCAGTTCCCCGAGGGGGGAGACCCAGTACTTC. The chain recombines TRBV6-5 with TRBJ2-5; a weak D match, TRBD1 (6 bases). Germline V lookup: CDR1 MNHEY, CDR2 SVGAGI. V dropped 4 bases and J dropped 5 bases, with 11 bases sitting between them. The CDR3 spans 13 residues.